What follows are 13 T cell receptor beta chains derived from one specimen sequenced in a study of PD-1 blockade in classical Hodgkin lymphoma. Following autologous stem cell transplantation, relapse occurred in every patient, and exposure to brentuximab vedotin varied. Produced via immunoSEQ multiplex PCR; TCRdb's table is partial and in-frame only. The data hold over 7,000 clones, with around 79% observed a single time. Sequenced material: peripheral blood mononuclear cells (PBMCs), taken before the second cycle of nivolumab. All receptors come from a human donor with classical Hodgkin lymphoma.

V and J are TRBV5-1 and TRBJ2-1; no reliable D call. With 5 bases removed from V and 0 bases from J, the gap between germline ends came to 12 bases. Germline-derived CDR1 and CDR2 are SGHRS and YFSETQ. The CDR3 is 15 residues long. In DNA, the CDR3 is TGCGCCAGCAGGTTTAGGGCGGACTCCTACAATGAGCAGTTCTTC. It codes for CASRFRADSYNEQFF.

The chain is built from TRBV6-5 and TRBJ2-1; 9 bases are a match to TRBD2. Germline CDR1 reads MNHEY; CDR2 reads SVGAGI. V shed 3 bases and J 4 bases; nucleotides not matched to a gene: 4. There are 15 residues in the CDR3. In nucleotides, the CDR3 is TGTGCCAGCAGTTATCGCGGGGGGGCGTACAATGAGCAGTTCTTC. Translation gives CASSYRGGAYNEQFF.

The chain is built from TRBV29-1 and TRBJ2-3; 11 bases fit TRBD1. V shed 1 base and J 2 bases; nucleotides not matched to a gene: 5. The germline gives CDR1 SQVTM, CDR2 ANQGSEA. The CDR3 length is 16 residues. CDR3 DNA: TGCAGCGTTGAAGGGACAGGGGGCCTAAACACAGATACGCAGTATTTT. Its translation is CSVEGTGGLNTDTQYF.

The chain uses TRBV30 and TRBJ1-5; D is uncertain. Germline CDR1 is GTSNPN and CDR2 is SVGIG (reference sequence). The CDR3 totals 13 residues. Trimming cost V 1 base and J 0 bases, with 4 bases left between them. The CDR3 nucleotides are TGTGCCTGGAGTGACGGTAGCAATCAGCCCCAGCATTTT. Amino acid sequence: CAWSDGSNQPQHF.

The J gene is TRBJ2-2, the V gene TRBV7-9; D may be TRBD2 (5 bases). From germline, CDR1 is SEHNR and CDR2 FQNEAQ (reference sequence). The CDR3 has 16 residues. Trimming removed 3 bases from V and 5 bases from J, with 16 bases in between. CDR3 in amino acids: CASSFRDLNPTGELFF. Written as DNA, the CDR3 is TGTGCCAGCAGCTTTCGGGATCTAAATCCAACCGGGGAGCTGTTTTTT.

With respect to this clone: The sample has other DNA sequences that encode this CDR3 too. This CDR3 reads CASSLASTDTQYF. In DNA, the CDR3 is TGTGCCAGCAGCTTGGCTAGCACAGATACGCAGTATTTT. This chain joins TRBV7-9 and TRBJ2-3, with D hard to call. This CDR3 has 13 residues. Between the trimmed V and J ends, which lost 3 bases and 0 bases, there was a span of 4 bases. Germline assignment: CDR1 SEHNR and CDR2 FQNEAQ (reference sequence).

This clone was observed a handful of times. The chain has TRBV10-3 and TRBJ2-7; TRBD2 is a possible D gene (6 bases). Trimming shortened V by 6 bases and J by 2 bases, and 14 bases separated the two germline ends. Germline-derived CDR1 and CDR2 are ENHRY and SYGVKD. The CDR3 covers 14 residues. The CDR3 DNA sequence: TGTGCCATCAGGGACCCGTGGGAGGCCTACGAGCAGTACTTC. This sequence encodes CAIRDPWEAYEQYF.

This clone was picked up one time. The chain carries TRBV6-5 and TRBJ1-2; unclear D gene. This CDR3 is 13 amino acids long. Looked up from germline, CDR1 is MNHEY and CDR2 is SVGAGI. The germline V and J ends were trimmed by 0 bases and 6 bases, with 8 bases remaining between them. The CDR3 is CASSYSGRDGYTF. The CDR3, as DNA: TGTGCCAGCAGTTACTCCGGGAGGGATGGCTACACCTTC.

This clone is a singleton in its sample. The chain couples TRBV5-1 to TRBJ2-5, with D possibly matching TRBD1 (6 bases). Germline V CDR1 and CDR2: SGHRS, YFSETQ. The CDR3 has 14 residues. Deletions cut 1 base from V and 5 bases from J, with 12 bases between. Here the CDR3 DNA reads TGCGCCAGCAGCTTGTGGACAGTAGGGGAGACCCAGTACTTC. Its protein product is CASSLWTVGETQYF.

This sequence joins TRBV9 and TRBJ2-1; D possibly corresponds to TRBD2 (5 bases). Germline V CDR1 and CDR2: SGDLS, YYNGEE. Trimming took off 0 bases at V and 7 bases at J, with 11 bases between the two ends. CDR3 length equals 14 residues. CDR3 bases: TGTGCCAGCAGCGTAGAGGGAGTATGGAATGAGCAGTTCTTC. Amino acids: CASSVEGVWNEQFF.

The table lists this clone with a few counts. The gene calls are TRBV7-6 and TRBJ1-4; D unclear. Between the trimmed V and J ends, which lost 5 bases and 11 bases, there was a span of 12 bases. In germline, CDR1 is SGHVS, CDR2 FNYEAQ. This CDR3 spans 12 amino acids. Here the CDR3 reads CASSPSLGKLFF. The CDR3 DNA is TGTGCCAGCAGCCCTTCACTCGGCAAACTGTTTTTT.

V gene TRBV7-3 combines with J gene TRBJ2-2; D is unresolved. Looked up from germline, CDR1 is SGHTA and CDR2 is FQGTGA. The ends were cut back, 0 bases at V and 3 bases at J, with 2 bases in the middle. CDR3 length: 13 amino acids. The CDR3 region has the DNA TGTGCCAGCAGCTTAACTTACACCGGGGAGCTGTTTTTT. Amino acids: CASSLTYTGELFF.

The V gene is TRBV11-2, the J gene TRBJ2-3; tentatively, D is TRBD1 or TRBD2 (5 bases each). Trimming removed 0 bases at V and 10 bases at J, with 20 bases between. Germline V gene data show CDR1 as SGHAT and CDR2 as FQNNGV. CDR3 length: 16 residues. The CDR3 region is CASSLELVGRGSAQYF. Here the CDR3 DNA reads TGTGCCAGCAGCTTAGAGTTAGTGGGACGGGGATCTGCGCAGTATTTT.